Reported below is one T cell receptor (beta chain). Clones were sequenced by immunoSEQ multiplex PCR, and TCRdb holds only the in-frame ones, with some missing. The sample has under 95,000 clones; 80% to 90% are singletons. The data belong to a study of OX40 agonist ivuxolimab in advanced cancers. Overall study context: Those treated in dose escalation had hepatocellular carcinoma, melanoma, renal cell cancer or head and neck cancer.

V lost 0 bases and J 3 bases, leaving 3 bases between the germline ends. This CDR3 has 13 amino acids. CDR1 is SGHNT and CDR2 is YENEEA in the germline V gene. The rearrangement joins TRBV11-3 to TRBJ2-1, with D unclear. Sequencing used CD4+ or CD8+ T cells sorted from blood, obtained in a trial of the OX40 agonist ivuxolimab. The origin of this receptor is an adult with an advanced solid tumor such as melanoma, head and neck, liver or kidney cancer. CDR3 in amino acids: CASSLEDYNEQFF. As DNA, the CDR3 is TGTGCCAGCAGCTTAGAGGACTACAATGAGCAGTTCTTC.